The next 7 T cell receptor beta chains were all read from a single sample in a study of blood T cell repertoires in COVID-19. Produced via immunoSEQ multiplex PCR; TCRdb's table is partial and in-frame only. Among 250,000 to 300,000 clones listed, 82% were seen once. The sample comprised peripheral blood. These receptors came from a woman under 30 with acute or convalescent COVID-19.

The chain recombines TRBV28 with TRBJ2-2; 7 bases agree with TRBD2. Germline lookup yields CDR1 MDHEN and CDR2 SYDVKM. With V trimmed by 4 bases and J by 7 bases, 6 bases remained unmatched. The length of the CDR3 is 14 residues. The CDR3 spells CASSWREQDGELFF. The DNA of the CDR3 is TGTGCCAGCAGTTGGCGGGAGCAGGACGGGGAGCTGTTTTTT.

V is TRBV5-4 and J is TRBJ2-7, with a possible D match to TRBD1 (5 bases). This CDR3 is 14 amino acids long. Trimming pared 4 bases from V and 5 bases from J, leaving 16 bases between. Per the germline V gene, CDR1 is SGHNT and CDR2 is YYREEE (reference sequence). CDR3 amino acids: CASSMQGSANEQYF. The CDR3 region has the DNA TGTGCCAGCAGCATGCAGGGATCGGCCAACGAGCAGTACTTC.

This rearrangement joins TRBV6-5 to TRBJ2-6; D remains unclear. The CDR3 totals 14 residues. Germline CDR1 and CDR2: MNHEY and SVGAGI. Trimming shortened V by 2 bases and J by 1 base, and 3 bases separated the two germline ends. CDR3 region: CASSYLSGANVLTF. CDR3 in DNA: TGTGCCAGCAGTTACCTTTCTGGGGCCAACGTCCTGACTTTC.

This rearrangement joins TRBV6-6 to TRBJ2-1; D gene ambiguous. Germline V lookup: CDR1 MNHNY, CDR2 SVGAGI (reference sequence). Trimming took off 2 bases at V and 9 bases at J, with 14 bases between the two ends. CDR3 length equals 14 residues. In DNA form, the CDR3 reads TGTGCCAGCAGTTACACGTACGTACGCGGTGAGCAGTTCTTC. As protein: CASSYTYVRGEQFF.

This clone was detected once. The chain carries TRBV18 and TRBJ1-4, with D unresolved. CDR1 is KGHSH and CDR2 is LQKENI in the germline V gene. V was clipped by 1 base and J by 0 bases, with 6 bases between them. This CDR3 is 15 amino acids long. The CDR3 region is CASSPRPATNEKLFF. As DNA, the CDR3 is TGTGCCAGCTCACCACGGCCTGCAACTAATGAAAAACTGTTTTTT.

Only one count was recorded for this clone. This chain links TRBV2 with TRBJ1-1; 8 nucleotides align to TRBD1. Germline V lookup: CDR1 SNHLY, CDR2 FYNNEI. The ends lost 8 bases at V and 4 bases at J; junction bases unmatched: 3. The CDR3 is 12 residues long. The CDR3 nucleotides are TGTGCCAGCGACAGGGGAGGCACTGAAGCTTTCTTT. Amino acids: CASDRGGTEAFF.

This chain joins TRBV29-1 and TRBJ1-2; a possible D gene is TRBD1 (5 bases). Germline assignment: CDR1 SQVTM and CDR2 ANQGSEA. The CDR3 has 12 amino acids. Between the trimmed V and J ends, which lost 3 bases and 3 bases, there was a span of 8 bases. The DNA of the CDR3 is TGCAGCGTTGACCCCAGGGACTATGGCTACACCTTC. It is translated as CSVDPRDYGYTF. Full variable domain (rest looked up from reference TRBV29-1 and TRBJ1-2): SAVISQKPSRDICQRGTSLTIQCQVDSQVTMMFWYRQQPGQSLTLIATANQGSEATYESGFVIDKFPISRPNLTFSTLTVSNMSPEDSSIYLCSVDPRDYGYTFGSGTRLTVV.